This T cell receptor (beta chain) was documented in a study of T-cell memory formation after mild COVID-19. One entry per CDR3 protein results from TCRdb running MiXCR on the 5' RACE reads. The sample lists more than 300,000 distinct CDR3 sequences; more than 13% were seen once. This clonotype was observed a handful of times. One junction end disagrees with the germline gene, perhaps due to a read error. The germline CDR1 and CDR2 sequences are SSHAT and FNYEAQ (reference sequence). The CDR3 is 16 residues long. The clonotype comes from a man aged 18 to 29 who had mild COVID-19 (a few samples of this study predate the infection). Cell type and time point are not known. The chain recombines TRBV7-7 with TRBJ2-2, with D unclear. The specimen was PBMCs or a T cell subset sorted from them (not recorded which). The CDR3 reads CASSRFGGANTGELFF. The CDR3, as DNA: TGTGCTAGCAGCCGATTCGGTGGGGCGAACACCGGGGAGCTGTTTTTT. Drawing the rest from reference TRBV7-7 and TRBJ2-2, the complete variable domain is GAGVSQSPRYKVTKRGQDVTLRCDPISSHATLYWYQQALGQGPEFLTYFNYEAQPDKSGLPSDRFSAERPEGSISTLTIQRTEQRDSAMYRCASSRFGGANTGELFFGEGSRLTVL.